These 15 T cell receptor beta chains were sequenced from one sample in a study of T cells in Graves' hyperthyroidism and ophthalmopathy. Amplification of TCR beta CDR3 regions was performed using RNA transcripts as template. Researchers ran a first-round RT-PCR on the TCR CDR3 using the HTBI primer set. Via MiXCR, TCRdb re-called the multiplex PCR reads, giving one row per CDR3 protein. The sample holds a few hundred thousand distinct CDR3 sequences, around a sixth seen once. Input material: blood. Receptors were obtained from a woman aged 25 to 45 with Graves' hyperthyroidism.

This clonotype has more than one count but fewer than ten. The chain uses TRBV29-1 and TRBJ1-5; TRBD1 agrees at 7 bases. CDR1 and CDR2 (germline): SQVTM, ANQGSEA. The CDR3 totals 12 residues. Trimming cost V 5 bases and J 4 bases; bases outside gene matches: 2. CDR3 in DNA: TGCAGCGTTCAACAGGGGAATCAGCCCCAGCATTTT. Translating it yields CSVQQGNQPQHF.

This clonotype was detected only a few times. The chain uses TRBV10-2 and TRBJ2-3, with no clear D. The CDR3 covers 14 residues. Germline values: CDR1 WSHSY, CDR2 SAAADI. Trimming removed 4 bases from V and 2 bases from J, with 10 bases in between. CDR3 region: CASSASTYTDTQYF. The CDR3 nucleotides are TGCGCCAGCAGTGCCTCGACCTACACAGATACGCAGTATTTT.

This clonotype showed up many times. The chain is built from TRBV11-2 and TRBJ2-1; 8 nucleotides agree with TRBD2. The J segment lost 12 bases and the V segment lost 3 bases, leaving 4 bases of the junction unmatched. This CDR3 comprises 12 residues. Germline V lookup: CDR1 SGHAT, CDR2 FQNNGV. CDR3 residues: CASSFGLAGQFF. In nucleotides, the CDR3 is TGTGCCAGCAGCTTCGGACTAGCAGGGCAGTTCTTC.

This clonotype has at least ten counts. J is TRBJ2-5 and V is TRBV14; D gene uncertain. Trimming took off 1 base at V and 2 bases at J, with 5 bases between the two ends. Germline assignment: CDR1 SGHDN and CDR2 FVKESK. The CDR3 runs to 13 residues. CDR3 in amino acids: CASSQGEQETQYF. CDR3 nucleotides: TGTGCCAGCAGCCAAGGAGAGCAAGAGACCCAGTACTTC.

This chain joins TRBV29-1 and TRBJ2-3; 11 nucleotides agree with TRBD1. Germline CDR1 SQVTM, CDR2 ANQGSEA. The CDR3 loop spans 15 amino acids. J was trimmed by 4 bases and V by 4 bases; bases with no gene match: 7. The chain's CDR3 is CSVGRTGGRADTQYF. Written as DNA, the CDR3 is TGCAGCGTTGGACGGACAGGGGGCCGGGCAGATACGCAGTATTTT.

The sample holds many counts of this clonotype. The CDR3 coding sequence is TGTGCCAGCAGCCAGGACAGGGTCTCCTACAATGAGCAGTTCTTC. Amino acid sequence: CASSQDRVSYNEQFF. This chain uses TRBV3-1 with TRBJ2-1; TRBD1 agrees at 8 bases. The CDR3 runs 15 residues. CDR1 and CDR2 (germline): LGHDT, YNNKEL (reference sequence). V was clipped by 3 bases and J by 0 bases; unmatched bases: 1.

This clonotype was seen a few times. The gene calls are TRBV5-1 and TRBJ2-2, with D unresolved. V lost 0 bases, J lost 9 bases, and 18 bases lay in between. From germline, CDR1 is SGHRS and CDR2 YFSETQ. The CDR3 is made up of 16 amino acids. The CDR3 loop is CASSLASNAITRELFF. CDR3 DNA sequence: TGCGCCAGCAGCTTGGCCTCGAATGCAATTACGAGGGAGCTGTTTTTT.

The sample holds a few counts of this clonotype. The J gene is TRBJ2-7, the V gene TRBV10-3; the match to TRBD2 covers 11 bases. J was trimmed by 2 bases and V by 6 bases; bases with no gene match: 12. Germline V gene sequence: CDR1 ENHRY, CDR2 SYGVKD. This CDR3 spans 17 amino acids. DNA for the CDR3: TGTGCCATCAGAGGGACTAGCGGACGAGGTAAAGCCTACGAGCAGTACTTC. It codes for CAIRGTSGRGKAYEQYF.

This rearrangement joins TRBV6-1 to TRBJ2-7; tentative D call: TRBD1 (5 bases). V dropped 7 bases and J dropped 2 bases, with 21 bases sitting between them. This CDR3 comprises 16 residues. CDR1 is MNHNS and CDR2 is SASEGT in the germline V gene. CDR3: CASKFAISGPPYEQYF. CDR3 coding DNA: TGTGCCAGCAAGTTTGCAATATCAGGGCCCCCCTACGAGCAGTACTTC.

This clonotype was counted at least ten times. This chain links TRBV12-3 or TRBV12-4 with TRBJ1-4; TRBD1 aligns across 9 bases. The CDR3 contains 15 residues. V lost 6 bases to trimming and J lost 5 bases; unmatched junction nucleotides: 7. The CDR3 is CASRPSGQGNEKLFF. The CDR3 coding sequence is TGTGCCAGCAGACCCTCGGGACAGGGAAATGAAAAACTGTTTTTT.

This chain joins TRBV25-1 and TRBJ2-7, with 12 bases aligning to TRBD1. Per germline, CDR1 MGHDK and CDR2 SYGVNS. V dropped 3 bases and J dropped 5; count of bases not matched to a gene: 5. The CDR3 spans 15 residues. CDR3 in DNA: TGTGCCAGCAGTGATCTGGGACAGGGGGCCCACGAGCAGTACTTC. As protein: CASSDLGQGAHEQYF.

This clonotype appeared many times. The V gene is TRBV2, the J gene TRBJ2-1; 8 positions agree with TRBD2. The CDR3 has 14 amino acids. CDR1 is SNHLY, CDR2 FYNNEI, per germline. V trimming: 2 bases; J trimming: 3 bases; junction bases outside the gene matches: 0. This CDR3 is CASSESGSYNEQFF. The CDR3 DNA follows: TGTGCCAGCAGTGAAAGCGGGAGCTACAATGAGCAGTTCTTC.

This clonotype was picked up many times. The chain recombines TRBV2 with TRBJ1-5; D call uncertain. The V and J ends lost 6 bases and 0 bases respectively, with 9 bases between them. Germline V gives CDR1 SNHLY, CDR2 FYNNEI. The CDR3 runs to 14 residues. The CDR3 sequence: CASRKGYSNQPQHF. In DNA form, the CDR3 reads TGTGCCAGCAGAAAGGGATATAGCAATCAGCCCCAGCATTTT.

This clonotype was seen ten or more times. The chain carries TRBV4-2 and TRBJ2-3; 7 positions match TRBD2. The germline gives CDR1 LGHNA, CDR2 YNFKEQ. With 0 bases clipped from V and 4 bases from J, the junction kept 13 bases outside the gene matches. This CDR3 is 18 amino acids long. CDR3 bases: TGTGCCAGCAGCCAAGACGGGCATGCGGGGAGGGGCCCAGATACGCAGTATTTT. Translating it yields CASSQDGHAGRGPDTQYF.

The sample holds many counts of this clonotype. The rearrangement uses TRBV12-3 or TRBV12-4 and TRBJ2-1; D assignment may be TRBD1 or TRBD2 (5 bases each). The V end lost 5 bases, the J end lost 9 bases, and 23 bases lay between the germline ends. The CDR3 length is 16 residues. DNA of the CDR3: TGTGCCAGCAGTGCCGCTGGGGGTGCGAGTGGAGGTGAGCAGTTCTTC. Protein product: CASSAAGGASGGEQFF.